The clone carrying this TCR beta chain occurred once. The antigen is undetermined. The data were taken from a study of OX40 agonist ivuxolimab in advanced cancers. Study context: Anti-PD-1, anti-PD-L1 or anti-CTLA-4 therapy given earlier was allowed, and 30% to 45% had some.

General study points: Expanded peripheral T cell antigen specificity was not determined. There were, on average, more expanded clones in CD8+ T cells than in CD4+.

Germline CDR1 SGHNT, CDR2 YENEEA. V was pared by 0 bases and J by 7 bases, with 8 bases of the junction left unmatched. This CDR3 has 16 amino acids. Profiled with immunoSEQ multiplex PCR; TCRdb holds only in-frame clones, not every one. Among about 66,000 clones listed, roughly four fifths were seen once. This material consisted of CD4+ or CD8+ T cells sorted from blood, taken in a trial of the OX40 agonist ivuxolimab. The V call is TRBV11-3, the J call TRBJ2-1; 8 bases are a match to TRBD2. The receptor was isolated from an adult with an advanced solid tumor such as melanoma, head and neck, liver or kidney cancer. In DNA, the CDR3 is TGTGCCAGCAGCTTAGAAGCGGGAGAGGGGGGGAATGAGCAGTTCTTC. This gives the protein CASSLEAGEGGNEQFF.